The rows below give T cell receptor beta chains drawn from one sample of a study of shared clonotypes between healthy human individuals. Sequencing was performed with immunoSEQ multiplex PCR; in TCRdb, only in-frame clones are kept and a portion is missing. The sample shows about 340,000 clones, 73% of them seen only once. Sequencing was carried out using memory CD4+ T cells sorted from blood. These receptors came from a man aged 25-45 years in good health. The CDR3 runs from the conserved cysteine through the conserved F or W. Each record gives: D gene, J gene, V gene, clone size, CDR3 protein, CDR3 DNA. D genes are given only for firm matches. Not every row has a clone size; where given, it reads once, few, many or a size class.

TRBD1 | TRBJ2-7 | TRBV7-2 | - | CASSLGIWTGGYEQYF | TGTGCCAGCAGCTTAGGTATCTGGACAGGGGGCTACGAGCAGTACTTC
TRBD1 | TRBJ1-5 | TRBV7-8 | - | CASSPRMGTGGGQPQHF | TGTGCCAGCAGCCCCCGGATGGGAACAGGGGGCGGTCAGCCCCAGCATTTT
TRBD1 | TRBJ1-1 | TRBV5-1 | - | CASSPGQGQIF | TGCGCCAGCAGCCCAGGACAGGGACAAATCTTT
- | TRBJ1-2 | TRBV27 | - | CASSFHRTFYGYTF | TGTGCCAGCAGTTTCCACCGGACGTTCTATGGCTACACCTTC
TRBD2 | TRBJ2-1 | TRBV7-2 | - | CASSPQSGRPNGEQFF | TGTGCCAGCAGCCCCCAGAGCGGGAGACCGAACGGTGAGCAGTTCTTC
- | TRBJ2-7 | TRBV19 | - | CASSIGRRNSYEQYF | TGTGCCAGTAGTATAGGTCGGCGGAATTCCTACGAGCAGTACTTC
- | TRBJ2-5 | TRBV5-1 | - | CASSPRDVSRQETQYF | TGCGCCAGCAGCCCCCGGGACGTTTCTCGTCAAGAGACCCAGTACTTC
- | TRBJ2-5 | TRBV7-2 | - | CASSLEFETQYF | TGTGCCAGCAGCTTAGAATTCGAGACCCAGTACTTC
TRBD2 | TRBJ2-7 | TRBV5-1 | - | CASSLALRLAGSYEQYF | TGCGCCAGCAGCTTGGCATTGCGTCTAGCGGGATCCTACGAGCAGTACTTC
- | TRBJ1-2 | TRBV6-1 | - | CASSYGGRGYGYTF | TGTGCCAGCAGCTACGGGGGTAGAGGCTATGGCTACACCTTC
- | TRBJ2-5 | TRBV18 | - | CASSARAPPSGVETQYF | TGTGCCAGCTCAGCCAGGGCCCCCCCCTCGGGGGTAGAGACCCAGTACTTC
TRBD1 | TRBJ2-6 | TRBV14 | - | CASSQFAPGGTSGANVLTF | TGTGCCAGCAGCCAATTCGCTCCAGGGGGCACTTCGGGGGCCAACGTCCTGACTTTC
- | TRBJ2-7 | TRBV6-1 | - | CASTEDGFYEQYF | TGTGCCAGCACTGAAGATGGGTTCTACGAGCAGTACTTC
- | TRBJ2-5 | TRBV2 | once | CASTGQSQETQYF | TGTGCCAGCACGGGGCAGTCTCAAGAGACCCAGTACTTC
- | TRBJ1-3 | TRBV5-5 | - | CASSTGPGSSGNTIYF | TGTGCCAGCAGTACGGGGCCGGGAAGCTCTGGAAACACCATATATTTT
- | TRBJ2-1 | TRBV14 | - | CASSLQTRQSSYNEQFF | TGTGCCAGCAGCCTCCAGACTCGACAAAGCTCCTACAATGAGCAGTTCTTC
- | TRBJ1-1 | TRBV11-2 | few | CASSFRPTAGLSEAFF | TGTGCCAGCAGCTTTCGCCCGACAGCCGGCCTGTCTGAAGCTTTCTTT
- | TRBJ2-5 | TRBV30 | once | CACQWGGQHQETQYF | TGTGCCTGTCAATGGGGGGGACAGCACCAAGAGACCCAGTACTTC
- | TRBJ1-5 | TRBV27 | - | CASSSVLRGQPQHF | TGTGCCAGCAGTTCGGTTCTTAGGGGTCAGCCCCAGCATTTT
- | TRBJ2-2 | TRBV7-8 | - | CASSSTVNTGELFF | TGTGCCAGCAGCTCGACAGTTAACACCGGGGAGCTGTTTTTT
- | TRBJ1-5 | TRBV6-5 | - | CASSLRNQPQHF | TGTGCCAGCAGCCTCAGGAATCAGCCCCAGCATTTT
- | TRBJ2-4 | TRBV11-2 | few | CASRSRGLAKNIQYF | TGTGCCAGCAGGTCGCGGGGTTTAGCCAAAAACATTCAGTACTTC
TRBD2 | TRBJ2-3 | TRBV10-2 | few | CASSGPGLITQLGTDTQYF | TGCGCCAGCAGTGGGCCGGGACTAATTACGCAGCTAGGGACAGATACGCAGTATTTT
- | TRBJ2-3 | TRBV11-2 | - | CASSIRGGTDTQYF | TGTGCCAGCAGCATAAGGGGGGGCACAGATACGCAGTATTTT
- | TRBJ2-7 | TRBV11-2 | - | CASSLEAALGEQYF | TGTGCCAGCAGCTTAGAGGCGGCGTTGGGCGAGCAGTACTTC
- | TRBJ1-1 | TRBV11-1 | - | CASSGQENTEAFF | TGTGCCAGCAGTGGGCAGGAGAACACTGAAGCTTTCTTT
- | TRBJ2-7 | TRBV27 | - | CASSFGTGAGEQYF | TGTGCCAGCAGTTTCGGTACAGGCGCCGGCGAGCAGTACTTC
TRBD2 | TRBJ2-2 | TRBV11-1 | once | CASSWGSGSSAGELFF | TGTGCCAGCAGCTGGGGTAGCGGGAGTTCGGCCGGGGAGCTGTTTTTT
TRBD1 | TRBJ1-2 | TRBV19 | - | CASSTGQGYGYTF | TGTGCCAGTAGTACCGGACAGGGCTATGGCTACACCTTC
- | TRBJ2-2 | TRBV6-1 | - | CASSPGLGGTGELFF | TGTGCCAGCAGCCCGGGCCTGGGGGGCACCGGGGAGCTGTTTTTT
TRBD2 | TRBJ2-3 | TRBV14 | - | CARAELAGVGDTQYF | TGTGCCAGGGCTGAACTAGCGGGAGTCGGAGATACGCAGTATTTT
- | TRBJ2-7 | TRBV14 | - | CASSQLSGAGAREQYF | TGTGCCAGCAGCCAACTAAGTGGGGCAGGGGCGAGAGAGCAGTACTTC
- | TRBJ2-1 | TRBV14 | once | CASSLRRTGKQFF | TGTGCCAGCAGCCTGAGGAGAACCGGTAAGCAGTTCTTC
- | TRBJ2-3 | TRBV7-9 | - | CASKRSGGGSTDTQYF | TGTGCCAGCAAACGGTCAGGGGGAGGTAGCACAGATACGCAGTATTTT
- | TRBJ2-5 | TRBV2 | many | CASSENRDQETQYF | TGTGCCAGCAGTGAAAACAGGGACCAAGAGACCCAGTACTTC
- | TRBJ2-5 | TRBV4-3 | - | CASSLEYQETQYF | TGCGCCAGCAGCCTCGAATACCAAGAGACCCAGTACTTC
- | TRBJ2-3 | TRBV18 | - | CASSPPGGLPDTQYF | TGTGCCAGCTCACCACCGGGCGGGCTCCCAGATACGCAGTATTTT
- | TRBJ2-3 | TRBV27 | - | CASSLAFRTDTQYF | TGTGCCAGCAGTTTAGCGTTTCGCACAGATACGCAGTATTTT
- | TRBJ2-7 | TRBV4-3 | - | CASSQVMGAGEQYF | TGCGCCAGCAGCCAAGTGATGGGGGCGGGCGAGCAGTACTTC
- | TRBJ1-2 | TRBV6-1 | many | CASREQGSSYGYTF | TGTGCCAGCAGAGAACAGGGTTCCAGCTATGGCTACACCTTC
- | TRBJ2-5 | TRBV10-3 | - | CAISTGQPQETQYF | TGTGCCATCAGCACCGGACAACCCCAAGAGACCCAGTACTTC
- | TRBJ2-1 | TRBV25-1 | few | CASTPRGRSYNEQFF | TGTGCCAGCACCCCCCGGGGGAGATCCTACAATGAGCAGTTCTTC
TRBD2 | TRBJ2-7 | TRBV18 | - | CASSPTFAGVQQYF | TGTGCCAGCTCACCGACTTTCGCGGGAGTACAGCAGTACTTC
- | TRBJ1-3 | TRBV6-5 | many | CASSYARGTGNTIYF | TGTGCCAGCAGTTACGCGAGAGGGACGGGAAACACCATATATTTT
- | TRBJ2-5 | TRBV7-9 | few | CASSLIPDKQETQYF | TGTGCCAGCAGCTTAATCCCGGACAAACAAGAGACCCAGTACTTC
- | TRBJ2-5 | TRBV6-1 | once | CASSETLAVQYF | TGTGCCAGCAGTGAAACGTTGGCGGTCCAGTACTTC
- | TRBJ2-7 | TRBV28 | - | CASSGGTAYEQYF | TGTGCCAGCAGTGGGGGGACGGCCTACGAGCAGTACTTC
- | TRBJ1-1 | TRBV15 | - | CATGVGLNTEAFF | TGTGCCACCGGGGTCGGTCTGAACACTGAAGCTTTCTTT
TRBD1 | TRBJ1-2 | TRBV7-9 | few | CASSWDRELYGYTF | TGTGCCAGCAGCTGGGACAGGGAGCTCTATGGCTACACCTTC
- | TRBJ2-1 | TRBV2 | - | CAVQAPRDEQFF | TGTGCCGTCCAAGCACCGAGGGATGAGCAGTTCTTC